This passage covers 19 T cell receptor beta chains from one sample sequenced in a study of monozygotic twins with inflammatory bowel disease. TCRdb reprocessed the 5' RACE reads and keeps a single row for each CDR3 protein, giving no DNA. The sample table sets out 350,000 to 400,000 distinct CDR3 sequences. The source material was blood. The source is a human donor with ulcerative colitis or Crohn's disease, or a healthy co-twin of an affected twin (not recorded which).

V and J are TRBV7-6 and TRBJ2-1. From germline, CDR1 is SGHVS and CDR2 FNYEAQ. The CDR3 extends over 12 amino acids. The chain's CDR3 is CASSLVYDEQFF.

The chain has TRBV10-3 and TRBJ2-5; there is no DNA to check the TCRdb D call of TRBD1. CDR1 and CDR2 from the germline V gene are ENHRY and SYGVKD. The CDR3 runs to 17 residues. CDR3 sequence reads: CAISSFLTGQGGETQYF.

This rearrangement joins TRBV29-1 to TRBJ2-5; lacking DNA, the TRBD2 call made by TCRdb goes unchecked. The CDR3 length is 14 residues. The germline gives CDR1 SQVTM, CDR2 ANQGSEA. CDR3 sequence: CSVEDGDFQETQYF.

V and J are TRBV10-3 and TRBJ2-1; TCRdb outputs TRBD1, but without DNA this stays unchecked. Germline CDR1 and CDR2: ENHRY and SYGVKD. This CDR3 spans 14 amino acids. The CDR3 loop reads CAISGLGTLNEQFF.

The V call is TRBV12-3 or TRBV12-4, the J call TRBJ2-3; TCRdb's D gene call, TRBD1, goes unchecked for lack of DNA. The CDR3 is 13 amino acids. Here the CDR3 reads CATRASSTDTQYF.

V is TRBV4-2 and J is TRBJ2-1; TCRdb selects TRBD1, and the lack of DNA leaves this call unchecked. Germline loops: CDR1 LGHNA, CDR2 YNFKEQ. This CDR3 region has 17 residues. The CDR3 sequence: CASSQDEEQAGYNEQFF.

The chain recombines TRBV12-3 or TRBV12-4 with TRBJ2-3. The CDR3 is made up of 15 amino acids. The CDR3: CASSLSGGSFDTQYF.

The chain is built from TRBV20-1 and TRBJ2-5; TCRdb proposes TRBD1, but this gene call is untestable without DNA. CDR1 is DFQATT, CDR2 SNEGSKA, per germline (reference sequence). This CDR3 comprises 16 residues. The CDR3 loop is CSAREGLNRAVGTQYF.

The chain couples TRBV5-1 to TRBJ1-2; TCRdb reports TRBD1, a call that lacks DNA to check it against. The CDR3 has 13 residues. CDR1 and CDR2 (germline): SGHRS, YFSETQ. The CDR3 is CASSPNRAYGYTF.

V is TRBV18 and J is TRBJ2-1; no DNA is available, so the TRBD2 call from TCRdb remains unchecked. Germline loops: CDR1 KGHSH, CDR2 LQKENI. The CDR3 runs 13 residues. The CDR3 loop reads CASSQGSSNEQFF.

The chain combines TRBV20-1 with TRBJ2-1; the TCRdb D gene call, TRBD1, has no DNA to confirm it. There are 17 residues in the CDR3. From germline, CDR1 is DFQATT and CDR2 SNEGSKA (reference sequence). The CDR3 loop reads CSASSWGRGSSYNEQFF.

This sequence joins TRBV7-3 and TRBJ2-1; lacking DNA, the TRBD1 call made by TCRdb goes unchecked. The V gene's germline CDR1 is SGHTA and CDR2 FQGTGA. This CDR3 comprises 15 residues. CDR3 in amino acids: CASSPRQGRMNEQFF.

The CDR3 region is CASSVDRGPTEAFF. V gene TRBV5-1 combines with J gene TRBJ1-1; TCRdb's D gene call, TRBD1, goes unchecked for lack of DNA. The CDR3 spans 14 residues. Germline CDR1 is SGHRS and CDR2 is YFSETQ. The complete variable domain, with remaining parts taken from reference TRBV5-1 and TRBJ1-1, reads KAGVTQTPRYLIKTRGQQVTLSCSPISGHRSVSWYQQTPGQGLQFLFEYFSETQRNKGNFPGRFSGRQFSNSRSEMNVSTLELGDSALYLCASSVDRGPTEAFFGQGTRLTVV.

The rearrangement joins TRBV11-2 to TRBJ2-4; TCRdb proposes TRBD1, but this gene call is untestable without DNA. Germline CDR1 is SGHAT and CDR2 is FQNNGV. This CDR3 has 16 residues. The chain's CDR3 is CASSLVGAVAKNIQYF.

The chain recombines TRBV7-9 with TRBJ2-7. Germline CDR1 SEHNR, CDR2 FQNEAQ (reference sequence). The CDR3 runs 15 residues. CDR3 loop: CASSLAQLAGYEQYF.

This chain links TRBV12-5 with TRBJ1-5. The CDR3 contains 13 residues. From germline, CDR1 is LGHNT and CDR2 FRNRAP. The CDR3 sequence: CASGLSLNQPQHF.

The chain's CDR3 is CSVEDRRGSSYNEQFF. The V call is TRBV29-1, the J call TRBJ2-1. CDR3 length equals 16 residues. CDR1 is SQVTM, CDR2 ANQGSEA, per germline.

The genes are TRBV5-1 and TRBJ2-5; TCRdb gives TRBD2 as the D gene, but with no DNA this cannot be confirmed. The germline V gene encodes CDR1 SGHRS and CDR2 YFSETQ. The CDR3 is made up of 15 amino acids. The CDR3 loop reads CASSLVGPSQETQYF.

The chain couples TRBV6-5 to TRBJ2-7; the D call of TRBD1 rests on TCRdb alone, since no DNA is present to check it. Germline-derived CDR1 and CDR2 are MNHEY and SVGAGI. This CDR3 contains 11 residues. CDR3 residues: CASSPGTEQYF.